A single sample is the source of the 23 T cell receptor beta chains below, sequenced in a study of T cell changes during pregnancy in multiple sclerosis (dated by TCRdb to the late 2010s). The protocol used for the library was the immunoSEQ multiplex PCR assay. TCRdb's version of the immuneACCESS table is confined to in-frame rearrangements and falls short of the full clone set. An unresolved V gene accounts for under half of the shortfall where checked; the remainder is of unknown origin. The table for this sample lists over 45,000 clones; 80% to 95% of them were counted only once. The ten top clones hold 2.5% to 3% of the sample. The specimen comprised peripheral blood, sampled in the third trimester of pregnancy. These receptors were obtained from a female donor in good health, enrolled as a control in a pregnancy study.

The rearrangement uses TRBV10-3 and TRBJ1-1; TRBD1 matches at 8 bases. The germline V gene encodes CDR1 ENHRY and CDR2 SYGVKD. The CDR3 covers 16 residues. V lost 5 bases to trimming and J lost 5 bases; unmatched junction nucleotides: 13. CDR3 residues: CAISTPRDRPATEAFF. The CDR3 DNA follows: TGTGCCATCAGTACCCCCCGGGACAGGCCAGCTACTGAAGCTTTCTTT.

The chain carries TRBV11-3 and TRBJ2-7; weak D call: TRBD1 (6 bases). The V gene lost 3 bases and the J gene lost 7 bases, with 16 bases spanning the gap. Per the germline V gene, CDR1 is SGHNT and CDR2 is YENEEA. The CDR3 spans 14 residues. The CDR3 spells CASSFGTTLMEQYF. CDR3 coding DNA: TGTGCCAGCAGCTTCGGGACAACCTTAATGGAGCAGTACTTC.

This chain joins TRBV11-2 and TRBJ1-2; weak D call: TRBD1 (6 bases). The CDR3 is 15 amino acids. Trimming took off 1 base at V and 6 bases at J, with 15 bases between the two ends. Per the germline V gene, CDR1 is SGHAT and CDR2 is FQNNGV. The CDR3 region has the DNA TGTGCCAGCAGCTTAGGGGGGCGGGGGATCAATGGCTACACCTTC. This sequence encodes CASSLGGRGINGYTF.

The chain carries TRBV28 and TRBJ1-1; tentative D call: TRBD1 (5 bases). CDR1 is MDHEN and CDR2 is SYDVKM in the germline V gene. Trimming cost V 6 bases and J 3 bases, with 14 bases left between them. There are 14 residues in the CDR3. The CDR3 protein is CASSRSGLDTEAFF. The CDR3 coding sequence is TGTGCCAGCAGCAGGTCAGGGTTGGACACTGAAGCTTTCTTT.

This chain links TRBV6-6 with TRBJ2-1; 7 bases agree with TRBD1. Germline CDR1 reads MNHNY; CDR2 reads SVGAGI (reference sequence). CDR3 size: 16 residues. Trimming at V came to 3 bases and at J to 2 bases, leaving 7 bases not matched to a gene. CDR3 nucleotides: TGTGCCAGCAGTTATCAGGGGGATTATACCTACAATGAGCAGTTCTTC. Protein sequence: CASSYQGDYTYNEQFF.

The chain carries TRBV4-1 and TRBJ2-1; 10 bases are a match to TRBD2. With 0 bases clipped from V and 7 bases from J, the junction kept 6 bases outside the gene matches. The CDR3 covers 16 residues. Germline V gene lookup returns CDR1 MGHRA and CDR2 YSYEKL. CDR3 in amino acids: CASSQEASGGPNEQFF. The DNA of the CDR3 is TGCGCCAGCAGCCAAGAGGCTAGCGGGGGACCGAATGAGCAGTTCTTC.

This chain connects TRBV28 to TRBJ2-2; TRBD2 aligns across 8 bases. The CDR3 is made up of 15 amino acids. With V trimmed by 2 bases and J by 9 bases, 8 bases remained unmatched. Germline CDR1 and CDR2: MDHEN and SYDVKM. The CDR3 DNA reads as TGTGCCAGCAGTTTAATACGGGAGGGCGTACGGGAGCTGTTTTTT. This encodes CASSLIREGVRELFF. Full variable domain (rest looked up from reference TRBV28 and TRBJ2-2): DVKVTQSSRYLVKRTGEKVFLECVQDMDHENMFWYRQDPGLGLRLIYFSYDVKMKEKGDIPEGYSVSREKKERFSLILESASTNQTSMYLCASSLIREGVRELFFGEGSRLTVL.

The V gene is TRBV7-7, the J gene TRBJ2-3; 7 bases map to TRBD1. Germline CDR1 SSHAT, CDR2 FNYEAQ (reference sequence). V lost 2 bases, J lost 6 bases, and 8 bases stayed unmatched. The CDR3 totals 15 residues. CDR3 sequence: CASSLRDGRGDTQYF. CDR3 sequence (DNA): TGTGCCAGCAGCTTAAGGGACGGCAGGGGGGATACGCAGTATTTT.

J is TRBJ1-4 and V is TRBV7-8; a weak D match, TRBD1 (5 bases). V was clipped by 5 bases and J by 5 bases, with 12 bases between them. The CDR3 has 14 amino acids. Looked up from germline, CDR1 is SGHVS and CDR2 is FQNEAQ. The CDR3 region has the DNA TGTGCCAGCAGCCCGACAGCCCCGAATGAAAAACTGTTTTTT. Translation gives CASSPTAPNEKLFF. The full variable domain, completed using reference TRBV7-8 and TRBJ1-4, is GAGVSQSPRYKVAKRGQDVALRCDPISGHVSLFWYQQALGQGPEFLTYFQNEAQLDKSGLPSDRFFAERPEGSVSTLKIQRTQQEDSAVYLCASSPTAPNEKLFFGSGTQLSVL.

The CDR3 loop reads CASSGQGNEQYF. The CDR3 DNA reads as TGTGCCAGCTCGGGACAGGGGAACGAGCAGTACTTC. The V gene is TRBV7-9, the J gene TRBJ2-7, with 10 bases lining up with TRBD1. The CDR3 has 12 residues. The V and J ends lost 8 bases and 5 bases, in that order; junction bases with no gene match: 3. From germline, CDR1 is SEHNR and CDR2 FQNEAQ (reference sequence).

The chain couples TRBV5-5 to TRBJ2-3, with D tentatively TRBD2 (6 bases). Trimming removed 3 bases at V and 3 bases at J, with 8 bases between. CDR3 size: 13 residues. Germline values: CDR1 SGHKS, CDR2 YYEKEE (reference sequence). The CDR3 DNA is TGTGCCAGCAGCTCCCGGGAGACAGATACGCAGTATTTT. It yields the protein CASSSRETDTQYF.

The V and J genes are TRBV10-3 and TRBJ1-2, with D tentatively TRBD1 (5 bases). V was shortened by 3 bases and J by 2 bases, with 10 bases between the two germline ends. CDR3 length: 14 amino acids. CDR1 ENHRY and CDR2 SYGVKD come from the germline V gene. CDR3 residues: CAISDPKGNYGYTF. The CDR3 DNA is TGTGCCATCAGTGACCCCAAGGGGAACTATGGCTACACCTTC.

CDR3 amino acids: CASSLKGQGAYEQYF. The DNA for the CDR3 is TGTGCCAGCAGTTTAAAGGGACAGGGGGCCTACGAGCAGTACTTC. The rearrangement links TRBV27 to TRBJ2-7; 11 nucleotides agree with TRBD1. With V trimmed by 2 bases and J by 2 bases, 2 bases remained unmatched. Germline V gives CDR1 MNHEY, CDR2 SMNVEV (reference sequence). This CDR3 is 15 amino acids long.

The chain joins TRBV28 to TRBJ2-7; 9 positions match TRBD2. This CDR3 comprises 14 residues. Germline V gene data show CDR1 as MDHEN and CDR2 as SYDVKM. V was clipped by 6 bases and J by 6 bases; unmatched bases: 9. The CDR3 loop reads CASSPIAGVAEQYF. DNA for the CDR3: TGTGCCAGCAGCCCGATAGCGGGAGTTGCCGAGCAGTACTTC.

The chain has TRBV7-2 and TRBJ1-2, with D possibly TRBD1 on 6 matching bases. V dropped 4 bases and J dropped 0 bases, with 9 bases sitting between them. This CDR3 is built from 14 residues. Germline V gene data show CDR1 as SGHTA and CDR2 as FQGNSA. CDR3 region: CASSYDRTNYGYTF. CDR3 DNA sequence: TGTGCCAGCAGCTATGACAGGACTAACTATGGCTACACCTTC.

The rearrangement links TRBV6-5 to TRBJ2-3; 12 bases line up with TRBD2. The germline V gene has CDR1 MNHEY and CDR2 SVGAGI. V trimming: 4 bases; J trimming: 9 bases; junction bases outside the gene matches: 11. The CDR3 loop spans 16 amino acids. For the CDR3, the DNA is TGTGCCAGCAGTTCCACTAGCGGGGGGCCCTTAGGGACGCAGTATTTT. Translating gives CASSSTSGGPLGTQYF.

The J gene is TRBJ2-1, the V gene TRBV9; 9 bases align to TRBD2. Unmatched junction bases numbered 9, after V lost 1 base and J lost 10 bases. This CDR3 is 15 amino acids long. Germline CDR1 is SGDLS and CDR2 is YYNGEE. The CDR3 is CASSVMSGGRGEQFF. CDR3 in DNA: TGTGCCAGCAGCGTAATGAGCGGGGGGAGGGGGGAGCAGTTCTTC. Looking up the rest from reference TRBV9 and TRBJ2-1 gives the full variable domain: DSGVTQTPKHLITATGQRVTLRCSPRSGDLSVYWYQQSLDQGLQFLIQYYNGEERAKGNILERFSAQQFPDLHSELNLSSLELGDSALYFCASSVMSGGRGEQFFGPGTRLTVL.

V is TRBV4-2 and J is TRBJ2-3; 7 nucleotides match TRBD2. Per the germline V gene, CDR1 is LGHNA and CDR2 is YNFKEQ. V trimming: 2 bases; J trimming: 0 bases; junction bases outside the gene matches: 11. The CDR3 contains 18 residues. The CDR3 sequence: CASSQPPRGEASTDTQYF. CDR3 bases: TGTGCCAGCAGCCAACCCCCTCGGGGGGAGGCTAGCACAGATACGCAGTATTTT.

The rearrangement uses TRBV29-1 and TRBJ2-1; 14 nucleotides align to TRBD2. The CDR3 length is 17 residues. Per the germline V gene, CDR1 is SQVTM and CDR2 is ANQGSEA. J gave up 2 bases and V 4 bases, and 7 bases lay outside the gene matches. In DNA form, the CDR3 reads TGCAGCGTTGTTGAGACTAGCGGGAGGGGACCCTACAATGAGCAGTTCTTC. Protein product: CSVVETSGRGPYNEQFF.

The V call is TRBV9, the J call TRBJ1-4; D unclear. V was shortened by 0 bases and J by 7 bases, with 16 bases between the two germline ends. The CDR3 runs 16 residues. CDR1 is SGDLS, CDR2 YYNGEE, per germline. The CDR3, as DNA: TGTGCCAGCAGCGTAGATCCGACGGCCGCGGGTGAAAAACTGTTTTTT. Translated: CASSVDPTAAGEKLFF.

The chain couples TRBV27 to TRBJ1-5, with TRBD1 as a possible D gene (6 bases). This CDR3 contains 13 residues. V lost 4 bases, J lost 5 bases, and 9 bases lay in between. The germline gives CDR1 MNHEY, CDR2 SMNVEV (reference sequence). CDR3 in amino acids: CASSSGEHQPQHF. The DNA of the CDR3 is TGTGCCAGCAGTTCAGGGGAGCATCAGCCCCAGCATTTT.

A single count supports this clone. The chain is built from TRBV6-5 and TRBJ1-2; no clear D. Germline loops: CDR1 MNHEY, CDR2 SVGAGI. The CDR3 loop spans 14 amino acids. The V end was cut by 6 bases, the J end by 4 bases, with 15 bases between. In DNA form, the CDR3 reads TGTGCCAGCAGACCCGATGGCAGCGGCTATGGCTACACCTTC. It yields the protein CASRPDGSGYGYTF.

This clone was seen a single time. The chain carries TRBV27 and TRBJ1-6, with 9 bases fitting TRBD1. This CDR3 is built from 15 residues. Looked up from germline, CDR1 is MNHEY and CDR2 is SMNVEV (reference sequence). With V trimmed by 4 bases and J by 7 bases, 5 bases remained unmatched. The DNA for the CDR3 is TGTGCCAGCAGTTCCCTGACAGGGGGAAATTCACCCCTCCACTTT. Its protein is CASSSLTGGNSPLHF.